This TCR beta chain was sequenced in a study of T-cell reconstitution after alpha-beta-depleted transplantation in children. This clonotype was seen at least ten times. Trimming pared 3 bases from V and 0 bases from J, leaving 15 bases between. The CDR3 has 16 residues. Germline V gene sequence: CDR1 SGHDT, CDR2 YYEEEE. Preparing the TCRbeta library involved the use of unique molecular identifiers. TCRdb re-called the PCR reads through MiXCR, storing one row per CDR3 protein. This table holds around 200,000 distinct CDR3 sequences, roughly 7.5% found once. This material consisted of PBMCs from the stem cell graft donor, taken from the stem cell graft. This TCR was sampled from a human donor who donated a stem cell graft to a child with Wiskott-Aldrich syndrome. The chain joins TRBV5-6 to TRBJ2-5; tentative D call: TRBD2 (6 bases). The CDR3 here is CASSSRGKRYQETQYF. The CDR3 DNA reads TGTGCCAGCAGCTCTCGGGGGAAGAGGTACCAAGAGACCCAGTACTTC.